This T cell receptor (beta chain) was sequenced during a study of blood T cell repertoires in COVID-19. Across the study: Samples taken during acute and convalescent COVID-19 were collected in the United States, Italy and Spain. Sources were T cells, B-cell-depleted T cells, or PBMCs; the material itself was cDNA or gDNA.

The repertoire was sequenced with immunoSEQ multiplex PCR; TCRdb's copy has only in-frame clones and lacks some. The sample yields just under 90,000 clones, 88% seen once. The junction had 9 bases not matched to a gene; V was cut back by 3 bases and J by 0 bases. The CDR3 extends over 17 amino acids. Germline V CDR1 and CDR2: LNHDA, SQIVND (reference sequence). This clone has a single count. The specimen was peripheral blood. The TCR sequence derives from a woman at least 80 years old with acute or convalescent COVID-19. The genes are TRBV19 and TRBJ1-1; TRBD1 matches at 8 bases. CDR3 amino acids: CASSMSGRGLLNTEAFF. The CDR3 region has the DNA TGTGCCAGTAGTATGTCAGGCAGGGGGCTATTGAACACTGAAGCTTTCTTT.